What follows are 19 T cell receptor beta chains derived from one specimen sequenced in a study of blood T cells in healthy people across ages. A sample-barcoded 5' primer and a J-beta primer mix were used in a second PCR of roughly 7 to 11 cycles. A single record per CDR3 protein comes from TCRdb applying MiXCR to the 5' RACE reads. Of about 1.6 million distinct CDR3 sequences in the sample, about 35% were seen once. Specimen: blood. The receptors were gathered from a woman in her 30s in good health.

The rearrangement joins TRBV6-6 to TRBJ2-1; TRBD2 might be the D (6 bases). From germline, CDR1 is MNHNY and CDR2 SVGAGI (reference sequence). Trimming left V 4 bases short and J 3 bases short, with 16 bases between. The CDR3 length is 16 residues. CDR3 DNA sequence: TGTGCCAGCAGTTCGGGCGTAGCGGACCACTACAATGAGCAGTTCTTC. Translating it yields CASSSGVADHYNEQFF.

The J gene is TRBJ2-7, the V gene TRBV6-6; D unclear. Trimming shortened V by 4 bases and J by 0 bases, and 16 bases separated the two germline ends. Germline-derived CDR1 and CDR2 are MNHNY and SVGAGI (reference sequence). The CDR3 is 16 residues long. In DNA form, the CDR3 reads TGTGCCAGCAGTTCCGTCCTCGTCGGTCCCTCCTACGAGCAGTACTTC. It yields the protein CASSSVLVGPSYEQYF.

Regarding this clonotype: An end of the junction differs from the germline gene, which may be a read error. V gene TRBV12-3 or TRBV12-4 combines with J gene TRBJ2-3; 14 bases map to TRBD2. The CDR3 is made up of 16 amino acids. The CDR3: CACSRTSGGRTDTQYF. In DNA form, the CDR3 reads TGTGCCTGCAGCCGGACTAGCGGGGGGCGCACGGATACGCAGTATTTT.

The rearrangement uses TRBV15 and TRBJ1-3, with a possible D match to TRBD1 (6 bases). V shed 3 bases and J shed 0 bases, with 15 bases lying between them. This CDR3 contains 17 residues. Germline assignment: CDR1 LNHNV and CDR2 YYDKDF (reference sequence). Here the CDR3 DNA reads TGTGCCACCAGCAGTGACGGCGGGACATTCTCTGGAAACACCATATATTTT. It translates to CATSSDGGTFSGNTIYF.

The chain has TRBV4-2 and TRBJ2-4; weak D call: TRBD1 (7 bases). Germline-derived CDR1 and CDR2 are LGHNA and YNFKEQ. V was clipped by 1 base and J by 4 bases, with 14 bases between them. CDR3 length: 16 residues. Here the CDR3 reads CASSQVGGTAKNIQYF. CDR3 bases: TGTGCCAGCAGCCAAGTAGGAGGGACAGCAAAAAACATTCAGTACTTC.

This clonotype was seen a handful of times. The genes are TRBV30 and TRBJ1-4; no firm D call. The CDR3 covers 12 residues. With 4 bases removed from V and 8 bases from J, the gap between germline ends came to 11 bases. Germline assignment: CDR1 GTSNPN and CDR2 SVGIG (reference sequence). The CDR3 loop reads CAWKRVGEKLFF. CDR3 nucleotide sequence: TGTGCCTGGAAGAGAGTGGGCGAAAAACTGTTTTTT. Full variable domain (rest looked up from reference TRBV30 and TRBJ1-4): SQTIHQWPATLVQPVGSPLSLECTVEGTSNPNLYWYRQAAGRGLQLLFYSVGIGQISSEVPQNLSASRPQDRQFILSSKKLLLSDSGFYLCAWKRVGEKLFFGSGTQLSVL.

The rearrangement uses TRBV3-1 and TRBJ2-3; possible D gene TRBD2, 6 bases. The CDR3 extends over 16 amino acids. Germline V CDR1 and CDR2: LGHDT, YNNKEL (reference sequence). Trimming left V 3 bases short and J 3 bases short, with 16 bases between. The DNA of the CDR3 is TGTGCCAGCAGCCAGCTCGGGAGATTGGGGACAGATACGCAGTATTTT. It specifies CASSQLGRLGTDTQYF.

The chain has TRBV5-1 and TRBJ2-5; 7 bases align to TRBD2. With V trimmed by 0 bases and J by 3 bases, 5 bases remained unmatched. CDR1 and CDR2 (germline): SGHRS, YFSETQ. The CDR3 totals 15 residues. CDR3 DNA sequence: TGCGCCAGCAGCTTGGCTCTAGCGGAGAAAGAGACCCAGTACTTC. Its translation: CASSLALAEKETQYF.

In the case of this clonotype: Germline and junction disagree at one end, which may indicate a read error. The V gene is TRBV7-3, the J gene TRBJ2-3; D not resolved. Germline V gene lookup returns CDR1 SGHTA and CDR2 FQGTGA. The CDR3 has 13 amino acids. The chain's CDR3 is CASSLGPVNTQDF. The CDR3 DNA reads as TGTGCCAGCAGCCTCGGGCCGGTGAATACGCAGGATTTT. The full variable domain, completed using reference TRBV7-3 and TRBJ2-3, is GAGVSQTPSNKVTEKGKYVELRCDPISGHTALYWYRQSLGQGPEFLIYFQGTGAADDSGLPNDRFFAVRPEGSVSTLKIQRTERGDSAVYLCASSLGPVNTQDFGPGTRLTVL.

V usage is TRBV14 and J usage is TRBJ2-3; 11 nucleotides line up with TRBD1. This CDR3 has 20 residues. CDR1 and CDR2 from the germline V gene are SGHDN and FVKESK. Trimming took 2 bases from V and 0 from J; bases not matched to a gene: 13. CDR3 in amino acids: CASSQYLGGQGASSTDTQYF. In DNA, the CDR3 is TGTGCCAGCAGCCAATACCTGGGAGGACAGGGGGCCTCTAGCACAGATACGCAGTATTTT.

This clonotype was seen once. Its ends do not fully match the called genes, so a read error is possible. This chain links TRBV28 with TRBJ2-7; 10 bases are shared with TRBD2. The CDR3 sequence is 15 residues long. Germline-derived CDR1 and CDR2 are MDHEN and SYDVKM. The CDR3: CAGSFQREGRREQYF. CDR3 sequence (DNA): TGTGCCGGCAGTTTCCAGCGGGAGGGCCGAAGGGAGCAGTACTTC. Filled out from reference TRBV28 and TRBJ2-7, the complete variable domain reads DVKVTQSSRYLVKRTGEKVFLECVQDMDHENMFWYRQDPGLGLRLIYFSYDVKMKEKGDIPEGYSVSREKKERFSLILESASTNQTSMYLCAGSFQREGRREQYFGPGTRLTVT.

The chain carries TRBV5-1 and TRBJ2-7; no definite D call. The CDR3 is 14 amino acids. Germline loops: CDR1 SGHRS, CDR2 YFSETQ. Between the trimmed V and J ends, which lost 3 bases and 2 bases, there was a span of 12 bases. The CDR3 nucleotides read TGCGCCAGCAGCTGGTTACCCAGAACCTACGAGCAGTACTTC. This gives the protein CASSWLPRTYEQYF. The entire variable domain, with the rest obtained from reference TRBV5-1 and TRBJ2-7, is as follows: KAGVTQTPRYLIKTRGQQVTLSCSPISGHRSVSWYQQTPGQGLQFLFEYFSETQRNKGNFPGRFSGRQFSNSRSEMNVSTLELGDSALYLCASSWLPRTYEQYFGPGTRLTVT.

This clonotype was seen at least ten times. This chain uses TRBV4-1 with TRBJ2-7; a possible D gene is TRBD2 (5 bases). Trimming stripped 0 bases from V and 7 bases from J, with 10 bases between. The germline CDR1 and CDR2 sequences are MGHRA and YSYEKL. This CDR3 has 13 amino acids. Here the CDR3 reads CASSQDLASEQYF. The CDR3 DNA is TGCGCCAGCAGCCAAGATCTAGCAAGTGAGCAGTACTTC.

This clonotype was picked up a small number of times. This rearrangement joins TRBV7-2 to TRBJ2-2, with a tentative D call TRBD2 (5 bases). The germline V gene has CDR1 SGHTA and CDR2 FQGNSA. The CDR3 sequence is 15 residues long. V shed 5 bases and J shed 5 bases, with 15 bases lying between them. Here the CDR3 reads CASSGGPGGTGELFF. CDR3 DNA: TGTGCCAGCAGCGGAGGCCCAGGAGGAACCGGGGAGCTGTTTTTT.

The chain uses TRBV5-1 and TRBJ2-4; D is ambiguous. Trimming removed 4 bases from V and 3 bases from J, with 11 bases in between. The CDR3 has 14 residues. Germline loops: CDR1 SGHRS, CDR2 YFSETQ. In nucleotides, the CDR3 is TGCGCCAGCAGCAAGCAACCGGACAAAAACATTCAGTACTTC. Translating it yields CASSKQPDKNIQYF.

V gene TRBV12-3 or TRBV12-4 combines with J gene TRBJ1-2; 9 positions match TRBD1. The CDR3 runs to 14 residues. The V segment lost 5 bases and the J segment 1 base; nucleotides outside the gene matches: 2. The chain's CDR3 is CASSRDRDNYGYTF. The CDR3 DNA sequence: TGTGCCAGCAGTCGGGACAGGGATAACTATGGCTACACCTTC.

This clonotype came up many times. This chain connects TRBV3-1 to TRBJ1-1; no reliable D call. The germline V and J ends were trimmed by 4 bases and 2 bases, with 11 bases remaining between them. CDR1 is LGHDT and CDR2 is YNNKEL in the germline V gene (reference sequence). The CDR3 spans 14 residues. CDR3 nucleotide sequence: TGTGCCAGCAGCCGCCTGACGGCTAACACTGAAGCTTTCTTT. It translates to CASSRLTANTEAFF.

Concerning this clonotype: Compared with germline, one end of the junction differs, possibly owing to a read error. This chain joins TRBV4-1 and TRBJ2-5; 9 nucleotides match TRBD1. This CDR3 contains 14 residues. Per the germline V gene, CDR1 is MGHRA and CDR2 is YSYEKL. The CDR3: CAGSFHGQGETQYF. CDR3 DNA: TGCGCCGGCAGTTTTCATGGACAGGGGGAGACCCAGTACTTC.

The rearrangement joins TRBV7-2 to TRBJ2-1, with 9 bases lining up with TRBD2. Trimming removed 7 bases from V and 7 bases from J; junction bases left unmatched: 11. This CDR3 comprises 15 residues. CDR1 is SGHTA and CDR2 is FQGNSA in the germline V gene. In DNA, the CDR3 is TGTGCCAGCATATACAGACTAGCGGCTGGGAATGAGCAGTTCTTC. Protein sequence: CASIYRLAAGNEQFF.